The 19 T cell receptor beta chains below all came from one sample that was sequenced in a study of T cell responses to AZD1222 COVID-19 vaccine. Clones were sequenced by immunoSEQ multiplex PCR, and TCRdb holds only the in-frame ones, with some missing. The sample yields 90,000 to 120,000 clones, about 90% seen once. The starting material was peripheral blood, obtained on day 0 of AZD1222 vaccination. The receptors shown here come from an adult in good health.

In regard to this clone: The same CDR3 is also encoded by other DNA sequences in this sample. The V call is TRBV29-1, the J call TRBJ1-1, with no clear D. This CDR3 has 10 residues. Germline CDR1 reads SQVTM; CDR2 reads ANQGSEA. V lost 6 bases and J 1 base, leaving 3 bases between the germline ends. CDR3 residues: CSVANTEAFF. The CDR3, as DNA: TGCAGCGTCGCGAACACTGAAGCTTTCTTT. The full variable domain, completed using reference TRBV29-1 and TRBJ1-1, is SAVISQKPSRDICQRGTSLTIQCQVDSQVTMMFWYRQQPGQSLTLIATANQGSEATYESGFVIDKFPISRPNLTFSTLTVSNMSPEDSSIYLCSVANTEAFFGQGTRLTVV.

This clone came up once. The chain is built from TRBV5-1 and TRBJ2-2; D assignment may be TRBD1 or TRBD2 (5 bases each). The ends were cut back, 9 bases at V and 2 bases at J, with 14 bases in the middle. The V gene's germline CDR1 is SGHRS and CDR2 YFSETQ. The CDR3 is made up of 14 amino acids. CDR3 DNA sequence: TGCGCCACGAAGGGAGACAGAAACACCGGGGAGCTGTTTTTT. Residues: CATKGDRNTGELFF.

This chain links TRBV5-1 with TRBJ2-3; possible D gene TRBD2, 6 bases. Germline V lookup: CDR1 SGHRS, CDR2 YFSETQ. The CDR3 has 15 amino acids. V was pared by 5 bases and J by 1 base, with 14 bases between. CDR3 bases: TGCGCCAGCAGTGGGGGAGGCCTCCGCACAGATACGCAGTATTTT. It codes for CASSGGGLRTDTQYF.

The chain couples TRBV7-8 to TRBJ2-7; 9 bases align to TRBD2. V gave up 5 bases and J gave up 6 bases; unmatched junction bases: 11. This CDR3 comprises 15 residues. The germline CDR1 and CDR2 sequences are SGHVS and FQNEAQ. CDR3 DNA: TGTGCCAGCAGCCGGGGGGGGACTAGCAGGGTCGAGCAGTACTTC. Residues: CASSRGGTSRVEQYF.

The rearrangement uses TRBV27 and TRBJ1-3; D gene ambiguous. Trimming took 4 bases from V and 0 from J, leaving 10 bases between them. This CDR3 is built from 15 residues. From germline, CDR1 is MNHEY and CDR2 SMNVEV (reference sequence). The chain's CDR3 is CASSSRATSGNTIYF. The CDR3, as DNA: TGTGCCAGCAGTTCTAGGGCCACCTCTGGAAACACCATATATTTT.

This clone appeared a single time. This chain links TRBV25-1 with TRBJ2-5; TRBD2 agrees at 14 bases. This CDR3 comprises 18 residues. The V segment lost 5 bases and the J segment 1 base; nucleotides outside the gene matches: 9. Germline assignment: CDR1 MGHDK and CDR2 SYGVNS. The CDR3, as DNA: TGTGCCAGCAGTCTACGACTAGCGGGAGGGCCTCTCCAAGAGACCCAGTACTTC. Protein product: CASSLRLAGGPLQETQYF.

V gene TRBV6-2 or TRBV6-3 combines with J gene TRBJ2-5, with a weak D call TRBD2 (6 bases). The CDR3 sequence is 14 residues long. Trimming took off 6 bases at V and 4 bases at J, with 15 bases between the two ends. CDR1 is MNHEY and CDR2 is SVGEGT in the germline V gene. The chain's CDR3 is CASSSTGGRETQYF. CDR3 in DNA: TGTGCCAGCAGCTCGACCGGGGGTAGAGAGACCCAGTACTTC.

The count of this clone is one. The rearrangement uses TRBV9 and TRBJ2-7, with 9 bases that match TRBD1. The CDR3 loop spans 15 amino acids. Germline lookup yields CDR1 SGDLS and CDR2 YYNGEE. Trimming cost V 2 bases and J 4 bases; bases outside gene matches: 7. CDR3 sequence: CASSVNPGQGYEQYF. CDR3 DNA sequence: TGTGCCAGCAGCGTTAACCCGGGACAGGGTTACGAGCAGTACTTC.

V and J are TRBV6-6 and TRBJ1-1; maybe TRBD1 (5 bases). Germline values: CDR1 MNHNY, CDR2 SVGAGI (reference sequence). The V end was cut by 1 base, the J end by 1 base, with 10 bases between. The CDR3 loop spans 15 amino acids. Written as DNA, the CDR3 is TGTGCCAGCAGTTACTTGGGGCGCTCGAACACTGAAGCTTTCTTT. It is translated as CASSYLGRSNTEAFF.

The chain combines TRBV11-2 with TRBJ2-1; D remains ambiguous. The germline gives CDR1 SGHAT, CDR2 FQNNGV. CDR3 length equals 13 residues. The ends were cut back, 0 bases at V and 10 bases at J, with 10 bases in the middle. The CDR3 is CASSLDGLREQFF. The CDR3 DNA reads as TGTGCCAGCAGCTTAGATGGCCTACGGGAGCAGTTCTTC.

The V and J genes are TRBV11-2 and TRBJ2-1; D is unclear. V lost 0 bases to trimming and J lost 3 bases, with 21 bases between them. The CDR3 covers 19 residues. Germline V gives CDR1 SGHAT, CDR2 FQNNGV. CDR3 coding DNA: TGTGCCAGCAGCTTAGATGATGAGGTGAGAGGACGGAACTACAATGAGCAGTTCTTC. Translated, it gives CASSLDDEVRGRNYNEQFF.

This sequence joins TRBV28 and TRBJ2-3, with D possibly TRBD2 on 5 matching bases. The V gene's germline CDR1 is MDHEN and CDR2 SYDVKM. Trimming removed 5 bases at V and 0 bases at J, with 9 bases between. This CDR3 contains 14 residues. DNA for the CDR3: TGTGCCAGCAGTACGGGGTCTAGCACAGATACGCAGTATTTT. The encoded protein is CASSTGSSTDTQYF.

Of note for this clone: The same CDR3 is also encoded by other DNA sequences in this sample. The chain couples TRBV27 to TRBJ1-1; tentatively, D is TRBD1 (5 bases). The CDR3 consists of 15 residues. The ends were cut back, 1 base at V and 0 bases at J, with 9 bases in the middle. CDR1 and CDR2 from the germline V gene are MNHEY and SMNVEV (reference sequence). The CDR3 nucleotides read TGTGCCAGCAGTTTATTAGGGACGGTGAACACTGAAGCTTTCTTT. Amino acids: CASSLLGTVNTEAFF.

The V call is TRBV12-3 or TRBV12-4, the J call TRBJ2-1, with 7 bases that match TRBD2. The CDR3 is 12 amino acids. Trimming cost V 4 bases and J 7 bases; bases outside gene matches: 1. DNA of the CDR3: TGTGCCAGCAGTTGGACTAGGAATGAGCAGTTCTTC. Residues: CASSWTRNEQFF.

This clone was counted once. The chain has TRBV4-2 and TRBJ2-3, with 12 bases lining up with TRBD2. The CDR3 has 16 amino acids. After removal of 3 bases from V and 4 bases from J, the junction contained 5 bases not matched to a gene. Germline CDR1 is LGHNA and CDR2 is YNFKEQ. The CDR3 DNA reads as TGTGCCAGCAGCCAGGGCCGACTAGCGGGAGCAGATACGCAGTATTTT. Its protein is CASSQGRLAGADTQYF.

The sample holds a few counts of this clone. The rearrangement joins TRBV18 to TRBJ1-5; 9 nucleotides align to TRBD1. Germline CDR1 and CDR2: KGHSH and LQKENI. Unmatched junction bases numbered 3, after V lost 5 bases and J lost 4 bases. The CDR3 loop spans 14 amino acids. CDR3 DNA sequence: TGTGCCAGCTCAAGGACAGGGGAAAATCAGCCCCAGCATTTT. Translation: CASSRTGENQPQHF.

The CDR3 loop reads CASSLTAGVYAGYTF. The CDR3 DNA reads TGTGCCAGCAGCCTGACGGCGGGGGTTTATGCTGGCTACACCTTC. The gene calls are TRBV7-9 and TRBJ1-2; tentative D call: TRBD1 (5 bases). The CDR3 loop spans 15 amino acids. Trimming left V 5 bases short and J 7 bases short, with 20 bases between. The germline gives CDR1 SEHNR, CDR2 FQNEAQ (reference sequence).

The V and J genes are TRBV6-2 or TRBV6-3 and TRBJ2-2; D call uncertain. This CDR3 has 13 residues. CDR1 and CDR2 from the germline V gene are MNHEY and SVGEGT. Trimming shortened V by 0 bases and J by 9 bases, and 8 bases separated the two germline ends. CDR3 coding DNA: TGTGCCAGCAGTTACTCGTACCGAAGGGAGCTGTTTTTT. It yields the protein CASSYSYRRELFF.

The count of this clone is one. CDR3: CASSPGSGNQPQHF. CDR3 DNA sequence: TGTGCCAGCTCACCTGGGAGCGGCAATCAGCCCCAGCATTTT. This chain links TRBV18 with TRBJ1-5; D is undetermined. CDR1 KGHSH and CDR2 LQKENI come from the germline V gene. CDR3 length: 14 amino acids. Trimming stripped 3 bases from V and 2 bases from J, with 8 bases between.